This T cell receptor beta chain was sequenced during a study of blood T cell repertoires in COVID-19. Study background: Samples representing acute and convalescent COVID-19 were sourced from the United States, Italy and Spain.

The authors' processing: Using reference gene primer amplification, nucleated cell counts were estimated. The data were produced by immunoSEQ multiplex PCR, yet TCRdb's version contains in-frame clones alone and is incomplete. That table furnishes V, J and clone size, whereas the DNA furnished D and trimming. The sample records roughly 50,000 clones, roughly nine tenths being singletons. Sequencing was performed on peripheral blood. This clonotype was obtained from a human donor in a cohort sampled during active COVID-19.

The CDR3 DNA is TGTGCCAGCAGACAGGGGGCGGTGGGGACCCAGTACTTC. It specifies CASRQGAVGTQYF. The genes are TRBV3-1 (or the pseudogene TRBV3-2) and TRBJ2-5; 9 bases line up with TRBD1. The germline V gene encodes CDR1 LGHDT and CDR2 YNNKEL (reference sequence). Trimming cost V 6 bases and J 7 bases; bases outside gene matches: 6. The CDR3 contains 13 residues.